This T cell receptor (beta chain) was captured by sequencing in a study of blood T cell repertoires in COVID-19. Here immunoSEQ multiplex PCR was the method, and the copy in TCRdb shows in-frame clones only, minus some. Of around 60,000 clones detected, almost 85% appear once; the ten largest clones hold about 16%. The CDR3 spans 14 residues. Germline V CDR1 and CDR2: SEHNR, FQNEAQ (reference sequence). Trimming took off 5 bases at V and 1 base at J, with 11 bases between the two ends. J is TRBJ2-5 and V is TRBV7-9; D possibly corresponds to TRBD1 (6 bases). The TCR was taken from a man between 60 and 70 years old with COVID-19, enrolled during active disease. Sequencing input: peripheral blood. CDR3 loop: CASSADRSQETQYF. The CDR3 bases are TGTGCCAGCAGCGCCGACAGGAGCCAAGAGACCCAGTACTTC. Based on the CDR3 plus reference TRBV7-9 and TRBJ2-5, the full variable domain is DTGVSQNPRHKITKRGQNVTFRCDPISEHNRLYWYRQTLGQGPEFLTYFQNEAQLEKSRLLSDRFSAERPKGSFSTLEIQRTEQGDSAMYLCASSADRSQETQYFGPGTRLLVL.